The 7 T cell receptor beta chains reported below all come from one sample, sequenced in a study of technical replicates of blood from a few donors. The method was immunoSEQ multiplex PCR; TCRdb's version includes in-frame clones alone and lacks a portion of them. In the table there are about 67,000 clones, about 97% of which are singletons. Sequencing input: T cells isolated from PBMCs. Receptors were obtained from a human donor in good health.

This chain links TRBV5-1 with TRBJ1-5, with 7 bases that match TRBD1. CDR3 size: 14 residues. J lost 5 bases, V lost 4 bases, and 6 bases had no gene match. Germline assignment: CDR1 SGHRS and CDR2 YFSETQ. For the CDR3, the DNA is TGCGCCAGCAGCCCGACAGGGTGGTATCAGCCCCAGCATTTT. This gives the protein CASSPTGWYQPQHF.

J is TRBJ2-7 and V is TRBV6-5; 7 bases match TRBD2. The length of the CDR3 is 12 residues. Germline V CDR1 and CDR2: MNHEY, SVGAGI. Trimming at V came to 6 bases and at J to 2 bases, leaving 1 base not matched to a gene. The CDR3 reads CASSGTTYEQYF. In nucleotides, the CDR3 is TGTGCCAGCAGCGGGACTACCTACGAGCAGTACTTC.

CDR3 coding DNA: TGTGCCAGCCGCGATGGAAGCGGGAGAGCCTACAATGAGCAGTTCTTC. It is translated as CASRDGSGRAYNEQFF. The V call is TRBV25-1, the J call TRBJ2-1, with 8 bases lining up with TRBD2. Germline V gene lookup returns CDR1 MGHDK and CDR2 SYGVNS. V trimming: 8 bases; J trimming: 2 bases; junction bases outside the gene matches: 11. The CDR3 runs 16 residues.

This chain links TRBV19 with TRBJ2-7, with 11 nucleotides matching TRBD2. Germline CDR1 reads LNHDA; CDR2 reads SQIVND (reference sequence). Trimming took 6 bases from V and 4 from J; bases not matched to a gene: 8. The CDR3 covers 15 residues. This CDR3 is CASRGVAGGNYEQYF. CDR3 nucleotides: TGTGCCAGTAGGGGAGTAGCGGGAGGGAATTACGAGCAGTACTTC.

V gene TRBV5-1 combines with J gene TRBJ1-1; 8 nucleotides line up with TRBD1. V was clipped by 4 bases and J by 6 bases; unmatched bases: 5. Germline V gives CDR1 SGHRS, CDR2 YFSETQ. This CDR3 is built from 13 residues. The CDR3 nucleotides are TGCGCCAGCAGCCCAGGACAGGGCTCTGAAGCTTTCTTT. Translated, it gives CASSPGQGSEAFF.

The chain combines TRBV29-1 with TRBJ1-2, with D tentatively TRBD1 (6 bases). CDR1 is SQVTM, CDR2 ANQGSEA, per germline. V was clipped by 1 base and J by 5 bases, with 17 bases between them. The CDR3 covers 15 residues. As DNA, the CDR3 is TGCAGCGTTGAAGTGGGCGGGGGCGATGGTTATGGCTACACCTTC. Protein sequence: CSVEVGGGDGYGYTF.

The chain employs TRBV5-1 and TRBJ2-7; D perhaps matches TRBD2 (6 bases). The CDR3 is 14 residues long. The germline V and J ends were trimmed by 0 bases and 0 bases, with 7 bases remaining between them. Germline values: CDR1 SGHRS, CDR2 YFSETQ. CDR3 protein: CASSLAGDSYEQYF. As DNA, the CDR3 is TGCGCCAGCAGCTTGGCGGGGGACTCCTACGAGCAGTACTTC.